Listed here are 17 T cell receptor beta chains from one sample, sequenced in a study of blood T cell repertoires in COVID-19. Produced via immunoSEQ multiplex PCR; TCRdb's table is partial and in-frame only. Found here are fewer than 450,000 clones, around nine tenths of them singletons; the top ten hold under 3.5%. Specimen: peripheral blood. Receptors originate from a woman between 18 and 29 years old who had recovered from COVID-19.

In this sample, this clone turned up once. The V and J genes are TRBV18 and TRBJ1-1; TRBD1 agrees at 12 bases. J lost 4 bases, V lost 3 bases, and 12 bases had no gene match. This CDR3 is 18 amino acids long. Germline lookup yields CDR1 KGHSH and CDR2 LQKENI. The DNA for the CDR3 is TGTGCCAGCTCACCGCTCCGGGACAGGGGGCGCGGGGGCACTGAAGCTTTCTTT. Protein product: CASSPLRDRGRGGTEAFF.

J is TRBJ2-1 and V is TRBV4-1, with TRBD2 matching 10 bases. This CDR3 is built from 17 residues. Germline values: CDR1 MGHRA, CDR2 YSYEKL. V was pared by 0 bases and J by 7 bases, with 9 bases of the junction left unmatched. This CDR3 reads CASSQEASGSYGNEQFF. The CDR3 nucleotides are TGCGCCAGCAGCCAAGAGGCTAGCGGGAGTTATGGTAATGAGCAGTTCTTC.

The chain carries TRBV7-2 and TRBJ1-6; tentatively, D is TRBD1 (6 bases). Looked up from germline, CDR1 is SGHTA and CDR2 is FQGNSA. CDR3 length: 15 residues. V was shortened by 1 base and J by 10 bases, with 14 bases between the two germline ends. CDR3 nucleotide sequence: TGTGCCAGCAGCTTAGTGATTGGGGGCGACTCACCCCTCCACTTT. Protein: CASSLVIGGDSPLHF.

V gene TRBV6-2 or TRBV6-3 combines with J gene TRBJ2-7, with a tentative D call TRBD1 (5 bases). CDR1 is MNHEY, CDR2 SVGEGT, per germline. V shed 0 bases and J shed 8 bases, with 11 bases lying between them. There are 13 residues in the CDR3. The CDR3 DNA reads as TGTGCCAGCAGTTACTCGCAGGGTCCCAAGCAGTACGTC. Residues: CASSYSQGPKQYV.

The rearrangement joins TRBV5-5 to TRBJ1-5; a weak D match, TRBD1 (5 bases). This CDR3 contains 16 residues. The V gene lost 1 base and the J gene lost 1 base, with 12 bases spanning the gap. From germline, CDR1 is SGHKS and CDR2 YYEKEE (reference sequence). The CDR3 DNA reads as TGTGCCAGCAGCTTGTCCAGGGTGAGGAGCAATCAGCCCCAGCATTTT. This gives the protein CASSLSRVRSNQPQHF.

This clone came up once. The rearrangement joins TRBV5-6 to TRBJ2-3; 12 nucleotides align to TRBD2. There are 18 residues in the CDR3. With 4 bases clipped from V and 5 bases from J, the junction kept 14 bases outside the gene matches. Germline values: CDR1 SGHDT, CDR2 YYEEEE. The CDR3 sequence: CASSGSSLAGGREDTQYF. The DNA for the CDR3 is TGTGCCAGCAGCGGGTCGTCACTAGCGGGAGGCCGGGAAGATACGCAGTATTTT.

The chain combines TRBV7-2 with TRBJ1-2; TRBD1 aligns across 8 bases. The CDR3 runs 15 residues. J lost 3 bases, V lost 5 bases, and 8 bases had no gene match. Germline-derived CDR1 and CDR2 are SGHTA and FQGNSA. As DNA, the CDR3 is TGTGCCAGCAGCCTTGACAGGGGATCCCACTATGGCTACACCTTC. Protein sequence: CASSLDRGSHYGYTF.

This clone was detected only once. V usage is TRBV27 and J usage is TRBJ2-1, with D unclear. The germline CDR1 and CDR2 sequences are MNHEY and SMNVEV (reference sequence). V was clipped by 0 bases and J by 6 bases, with 12 bases between them. The CDR3 covers 15 residues. The CDR3 nucleotides are TGTGCCAGCAGTTTATCGTCCCTACTTAGCAATGAGCAGTTCTTC. This sequence encodes CASSLSSLLSNEQFF.

This chain joins TRBV3-1 (or the pseudogene TRBV3-2) and TRBJ2-1; D perhaps matches TRBD2 (5 bases). This CDR3 region has 15 residues. The V gene's germline CDR1 is LGHDT and CDR2 YNNKEL (reference sequence). V lost 0 bases to trimming and J lost 10 bases, with 16 bases between them. The CDR3 reads CASSQEPSGSSEQFF. The CDR3 nucleotides are TGTGCCAGCAGCCAAGAACCGTCGGGAAGCAGCGAGCAGTTCTTC.

The gene calls are TRBV19 and TRBJ1-1; 9 positions match TRBD1. V dropped 6 bases and J dropped 5; count of bases not matched to a gene: 13. The CDR3 loop spans 16 amino acids. Germline CDR1 and CDR2: LNHDA and SQIVND (reference sequence). This CDR3 reads CASRNGGQGTSTEAFF. In nucleotides, the CDR3 is TGTGCCAGTAGAAATGGGGGACAGGGTACCTCAACTGAAGCTTTCTTT.

This chain joins TRBV27 and TRBJ1-1; weak D call: TRBD1 (6 bases). Deletions cut 2 bases from V and 2 bases from J, with 9 bases between. The CDR3 extends over 14 amino acids. Germline CDR1 is MNHEY and CDR2 is SMNVEV (reference sequence). This chain's CDR3 is CASSLGQINTEAFF. The CDR3 DNA is TGTGCCAGCAGTTTAGGACAGATAAACACTGAAGCTTTCTTT.

V is TRBV9 and J is TRBJ2-1; D perhaps matches TRBD2 (6 bases). CDR1 and CDR2 (germline): SGDLS, YYNGEE. Trimming removed 4 bases from V and 4 bases from J, with 18 bases in between. This CDR3 comprises 16 residues. The DNA for the CDR3 is TGTGCCAGCAGCCTCCGCAGTAGCGGAGCATACAATGAGCAGTTCTTC. Amino acids: CASSLRSSGAYNEQFF. The full variable domain, in which reference TRBV9 and TRBJ2-1 provide the parts outside the CDR3, is DSGVTQTPKHLITATGQRVTLRCSPRSGDLSVYWYQQSLDQGLQFLIQYYNGEERAKGNILERFSAQQFPDLHSELNLSSLELGDSALYFCASSLRSSGAYNEQFFGPGTRLTVL.

The rearrangement links TRBV9 to TRBJ2-1; 8 bases map to TRBD2. The CDR3 spans 14 residues. CDR1 SGDLS and CDR2 YYNGEE come from the germline V gene. V shed 7 bases, J shed 3 bases, and the junction held 6 bases outside the gene matches. The CDR3 DNA reads TGTGCCAGCCGGGAGGGACCCGGCTACAATGAGCAGTTCTTC. It codes for CASREGPGYNEQFF.

The chain's CDR3 is CASRPGFNQPQHF. In DNA, the CDR3 is TGTGCCAGCAGACCGGGGTTTAATCAGCCCCAGCATTTT. V usage is TRBV6-5 and J usage is TRBJ1-5; D unresolved. Germline V gene lookup returns CDR1 MNHEY and CDR2 SVGAGI. Trimming removed 6 bases from V and 4 bases from J, with 10 bases in between. The CDR3 spans 13 residues.

The rearrangement joins TRBV10-2 to TRBJ2-1; 7 bases line up with TRBD2. CDR3 size: 12 residues. Germline lookup yields CDR1 WSHSY and CDR2 SAAADI. V lost 6 bases, J lost 10 bases, and 6 bases stayed unmatched. CDR3 sequence (DNA): TGCGCCAGCAGGGCCACTAGCGAAGAGCAGTTCTTC. This sequence encodes CASRATSEEQFF.

The chain carries TRBV5-6 and TRBJ2-1; 9 nucleotides align to TRBD2. After removal of 4 bases from V and 6 bases from J, the junction contained 20 bases not matched to a gene. Germline CDR1 and CDR2: SGHDT and YYEEEE. The CDR3 consists of 19 residues. The CDR3 reads CASSRIGTGSSGILNEQFF. The DNA for the CDR3 is TGTGCCAGCAGCCGAATCGGCACAGGGTCTAGCGGGATTCTCAATGAGCAGTTCTTC.

CDR3 residues: CATSRRDRGRTLLPGDEKLFF. CDR3 bases: TGTGCCACCAGCAGGCGGGACAGGGGACGGACTCTACTTCCGGGCGATGAAAAACTGTTTTTT. V is TRBV15 and J is TRBJ1-4, with 10 bases aligning to TRBD1. Per the germline V gene, CDR1 is LNHNV and CDR2 is YYDKDF (reference sequence). J lost 6 bases, V lost 3 bases, and 22 bases had no gene match. The CDR3 spans 21 residues.